The 22 T cell receptor beta chains reported below all come from one sample, sequenced in a study of CD8+ T cells in alopecia areata. Treatment indicated: oral pan-JAK inhibitor, 5-10 mg twice daily. Once RNA had been extracted, it was reverse transcribed into cDNA to act as the sequencing template. Only in-frame clones appear in the TCRdb table, and some are missing; sequencing was by immunoSEQ multiplex PCR. There are about 42,000 clones in the sample; approximately 65% occur only once, and under 25% lies in the top ten. Sample: CD8+ T cells sorted from blood, taken at week 4, from a patient treated with tofacitinib. All receptors come from a human donor with alopecia areata.

The chain links TRBV29-1 to TRBJ2-7; TRBD2 aligns across 7 bases. J gave up 2 bases and V 4 bases, and 5 bases lay outside the gene matches. Germline CDR1 SQVTM, CDR2 ANQGSEA. This CDR3 spans 13 amino acids. CDR3 bases: TGCAGCGTTGGGGCGGGGGAGACCTACGAGCAGTACTTC. Amino acid sequence: CSVGAGETYEQYF.

This chain connects TRBV7-2 to TRBJ2-7, with TRBD2 as a possible D gene (5 bases). Germline assignment: CDR1 SGHTA and CDR2 FQGNSA. Trimming took 5 bases from V and 3 from J, leaving 14 bases between them. There are 14 residues in the CDR3. The CDR3 DNA is TGTGCCAGCAGCACCCGTGAGGGTCTCTACGAGCAGTACTTC. Protein product: CASSTREGLYEQYF.

CDR3 nucleotide sequence: TGTGCCAGCAGTACGGGAAATCGAGGTTCACCCCTCCACTTT. Its translation: CASSTGNRGSPLHF. V usage is TRBV6-5 and J usage is TRBJ1-6; D unclear. Germline V gene lookup returns CDR1 MNHEY and CDR2 SVGAGI. The CDR3 covers 14 residues. Trimming removed 5 bases from V and 9 bases from J, with 14 bases in between.

V is TRBV29-1 and J is TRBJ2-2; D might be TRBD1 (6 bases). V was clipped by 4 bases and J by 6 bases, with 6 bases between them. The CDR3 runs to 11 residues. Germline CDR1 is SQVTM and CDR2 is ANQGSEA. CDR3: CSVGGPGELFF. Here the CDR3 DNA reads TGCAGCGTTGGGGGGCCCGGGGAGCTGTTTTTT.

The V and J genes are TRBV30 and TRBJ2-2; D unresolved. This CDR3 region has 13 residues. Between the trimmed V and J ends, which lost 2 bases and 6 bases, there was a span of 10 bases. Looked up from germline, CDR1 is GTSNPN and CDR2 is SVGIG (reference sequence). DNA for the CDR3: TGTGCCTGGAGTTCGGGTAGGGCCGGGGAGCTGTTTTTT. The encoded protein is CAWSSGRAGELFF.

CDR3: CSYLGSSGYTDTQYF. Here the CDR3 DNA reads TGCAGCTATCTAGGTAGTAGCGGTTACACAGATACGCAGTATTTT. The chain joins TRBV29-1 to TRBJ2-3, with D possibly being TRBD2 (6 bases). V lost 8 bases to trimming and J lost 2 bases, with 20 bases between them. Germline V lookup: CDR1 SQVTM, CDR2 ANQGSEA. The CDR3 extends over 15 amino acids.

In its sample, this clone is medium-sized (0.01 to 0.1%). Different DNA sequences within this sample yield the same CDR3. The rearrangement uses TRBV4-3 and TRBJ2-1; D gene uncertain. V lost 2 bases and J lost 5, with 7 bases in between. Germline loops: CDR1 LGHNA, CDR2 YSLEER. This CDR3 spans 13 amino acids. In DNA form, the CDR3 reads TGCGCCAGCAGCCAATCGTTGAACAATGAGCAGTTCTTC. It translates to CASSQSLNNEQFF.

This clone came up a few times. CDR3 loop: CSVYPTFF. The CDR3 DNA follows: TGCAGCGTTTACCCGACGTTCTTC. The chain links TRBV29-1 to TRBJ2-1; D ambiguous. The germline CDR1 and CDR2 sequences are SQVTM and ANQGSEA. With 5 bases removed from V and 15 bases from J, the gap between germline ends came to 8 bases. The CDR3 spans 8 residues.

This chain joins TRBV7-9 and TRBJ2-7, with TRBD2 matching over 8 bases. V was pared by 5 bases and J by 3 bases, with 3 bases of the junction left unmatched. The CDR3 has 13 residues. CDR1 SEHNR and CDR2 FQNEAQ come from the germline V gene (reference sequence). CDR3 sequence: CASSGREGYEQYF. In DNA, the CDR3 is TGTGCCAGCAGCGGACGGGAGGGCTACGAGCAGTACTTC.

The V and J genes are TRBV27 and TRBJ1-2; no reliable D call. Trimming removed 5 bases at V and 0 bases at J, with 13 bases between. This CDR3 region has 15 residues. Germline loops: CDR1 MNHEY, CDR2 SMNVEV (reference sequence). The CDR3: CASSTARETNYGYTF. Written as DNA, the CDR3 is TGTGCCAGCAGTACCGCCAGAGAAACTAACTATGGCTACACCTTC.

This rearrangement joins TRBV15 to TRBJ2-3; TRBD2 is a possible D gene (7 bases). This CDR3 has 15 amino acids. Germline lookup yields CDR1 LNHNV and CDR2 YYDKDF (reference sequence). V was clipped by 0 bases and J by 4 bases, with 11 bases between them. This CDR3 reads CATSRDGGASDTQYF. In DNA form, the CDR3 reads TGTGCCACCAGCAGAGATGGGGGGGCGTCAGATACGCAGTATTTT.

V is TRBV2 and J is TRBJ1-5; 9 bases align to TRBD1. In germline, CDR1 is SNHLY, CDR2 FYNNEI. Trimming cost V 6 bases and J 2 bases; bases outside gene matches: 8. The CDR3 has 16 residues. The CDR3 region is CASSGNRDRGNQPQHF. CDR3 bases: TGTGCCAGCAGCGGAAACCGGGACAGGGGCAATCAGCCCCAGCATTTT.

Only a few counts were recorded for this clone. The chain recombines TRBV29-1 with TRBJ1-2, with 9 positions matching TRBD1. The germline V gene has CDR1 SQVTM and CDR2 ANQGSEA. The ends lost 7 bases at V and 6 bases at J; junction bases unmatched: 9. This CDR3 is 13 amino acids long. The CDR3 bases are TGCAGCGCCCCGGGACAGGGAATAGATGGCTACACCTTC. This codes for CSAPGQGIDGYTF.

The J gene is TRBJ2-3, the V gene TRBV7-2; 12 nucleotides line up with TRBD2. CDR1 is SGHTA, CDR2 FQGNSA, per germline. This CDR3 has 17 residues. V trimming: 5 bases; J trimming: 2 bases; junction bases outside the gene matches: 8. The CDR3, as DNA: TGTGCCAGCAGCGACCCTAGCGGGGGGGGAGACACAGATACGCAGTATTTT. It encodes CASSDPSGGGDTDTQYF.

This clone was observed a handful of times. V and J are TRBV29-1 and TRBJ2-5, with D uncertain. The germline V gene has CDR1 SQVTM and CDR2 ANQGSEA. The CDR3 extends over 13 amino acids. Trimming pared 7 bases from V and 5 bases from J, leaving 17 bases between. Written as DNA, the CDR3 is TGCAGCGGCCGAACGGTGGGCGTGGAGACCCAGTACTTC. Amino acids: CSGRTVGVETQYF.

The chain carries TRBV15 and TRBJ2-1; 8 bases are shared with TRBD2. CDR3 size: 15 residues. J was trimmed by 2 bases and V by 6 bases; bases with no gene match: 6. Looked up from germline, CDR1 is LNHNV and CDR2 is YYDKDF (reference sequence). The CDR3 protein is CATRGLAETYNEQFF. The DNA for the CDR3 is TGTGCCACCAGAGGACTAGCCGAAACCTACAATGAGCAGTTCTTC.

This clone was seen a few times. At one end the junction does not follow the germline gene, possibly because of a read error. The rearrangement links TRBV6-6 to TRBJ2-1; 8 bases are shared with TRBD2. Germline lookup yields CDR1 MNHNY and CDR2 SVGAGI (reference sequence). There are 11 residues in the CDR3. CDR3 in DNA: TGTGCCAGCAGTACCGGGGGGGGAGGGCTCTTC. Translation gives CASSTGGGGLF.

The chain combines TRBV4-3 with TRBJ1-1; D not certain. CDR1 and CDR2 from the germline V gene are LGHNA and YSLEER. The CDR3 sequence is 13 residues long. V dropped 0 bases and J dropped 5 bases, with 7 bases sitting between them. The CDR3 sequence: CASSQDTGTEAFF. The CDR3 DNA reads as TGCGCCAGCAGCCAAGATACGGGGACTGAAGCTTTCTTT.

This clone was observed a single time. The gene calls are TRBV9 and TRBJ2-1; 7 nucleotides match TRBD1. Trimming removed 0 bases from V and 2 bases from J; junction bases left unmatched: 5. The CDR3 extends over 16 amino acids. Germline V lookup: CDR1 SGDLS, CDR2 YYNGEE. The CDR3 loop reads CASSVAGTVTYNEQFF. CDR3 in DNA: TGTGCCAGCAGCGTAGCCGGGACAGTTACCTACAATGAGCAGTTCTTC.

This clone was counted a few times. The chain uses TRBV29-1 and TRBJ1-2, with 7 bases fitting TRBD1. CDR3 length: 12 residues. The junction had 9 bases not matched to a gene; V was cut back by 7 bases and J by 7 bases. Germline CDR1 is SQVTM and CDR2 is ANQGSEA. The CDR3 nucleotides read TGCAGCGCCCCAGGGGGGGGCAGTGGCTACACCTTC. This codes for CSAPGGGSGYTF.

The rearrangement links TRBV4-3 to TRBJ1-4; D is perhaps TRBD1 (6 bases). The CDR3 is 15 amino acids. Germline lookup yields CDR1 LGHNA and CDR2 YSLEER. With 4 bases removed from V and 5 bases from J, the gap between germline ends came to 14 bases. CDR3 bases: TGCGCCAGCAGCCTCGACAGGACAGTGAATGAAAAACTGTTTTTT. Amino acid sequence: CASSLDRTVNEKLFF.

The rearrangement links TRBV29-1 to TRBJ1-1, with D possibly TRBD1 on 6 matching bases. Germline loops: CDR1 SQVTM, CDR2 ANQGSEA. This CDR3 region has 14 residues. Trimming took 3 bases from V and 0 from J, leaving 11 bases between them. CDR3 in DNA: TGCAGCGTTGAGACGGGGGCGATGAACACTGAAGCTTTCTTT. It specifies CSVETGAMNTEAFF.